The 3 T cell receptor beta chains below come from one sample, sequenced in a study of vaccination and CD4 T cells after COVID-19. Their antigen targets remain unknown. Treatment given: roughly ten-day PBMC culture with coronavirus spike peptide pools or control peptides (ViraFEST assay). The assay that was used to sequence DNA from cultured CD4+ T cells was the Oncomine TCR Beta short-read assay. TCRdb reprocessed the PCR reads via MiXCR and lists one record per CDR3 protein. The repertoire holds some 25,000 distinct CDR3 sequences, with 40% to 45% as singletons. The sample was CD4+ T cells from blood, cultured in vitro. All receptors derive from a human donor who had recovered from COVID-19.

This clonotype has only a few counts. The chain employs TRBV28 and TRBJ1-5, with a tentative D call TRBD1 (6 bases). There are 12 residues in the CDR3. CDR1 MDHEN and CDR2 SYDVKM come from the germline V gene. The V end was cut by 11 bases, the J end by 4 bases, with 12 bases between. The CDR3 region has the DNA TGTGCCTCCGGGACACCTAATCAGCCCCAGCATTTT. It is translated as CASGTPNQPQHF.

V and J are TRBV20-1 and TRBJ1-5; D might be TRBD1 (5 bases). This CDR3 is 16 amino acids long. Germline CDR1 reads DFQATT; CDR2 reads SNEGSKA (reference sequence). Here the CDR3 reads CGASGRISLSNQPQHF. DNA for the CDR3: TGCGGGGCATCTGGACGGATCAGCCTTAGCAATCAGCCCCAGCATTTT.

This sequence joins TRBV19 and TRBJ1-1; D is unclear. Germline CDR1 reads LNHDA; CDR2 reads SQIVND (reference sequence). V lost 1 base to trimming and J lost 1 base, with 4 bases between them. This CDR3 comprises 13 residues. This CDR3 is CASSIGGNTEAFF. The CDR3 DNA sequence: TGTGCCAGTAGTATAGGGGGGAACACTGAAGCTTTCTTT.